This TCR beta chain was profiled in a study of OX40 agonist ivuxolimab in advanced cancers. About the research overall: At doses from 0.01 to 10 mg/kg, patients were given intravenous ivuxolimab every 2 weeks. Patients with hepatocellular carcinoma, melanoma, renal cell or head and neck cancer made up the dose-escalation patients. Study-level findings and limits: Clones of CD4+ and CD8+ blood T cells grew by week 6 at doses of 0.1 to 3.0 mg/kg.

Generated by immunoSEQ multiplex PCR, the TCRdb table keeps only in-frame clones and is missing some. The sample carries roughly 36,000 clones, 65% to 85% recorded once. Anyone with autoimmune disease history or systemic immunosuppression was excluded. Looked up from germline, CDR1 is MNHEY and CDR2 is SMNVEV (reference sequence). Trimming shortened V by 6 bases and J by 3 bases, and 14 bases separated the two germline ends. CDR3 length equals 14 residues. Concerning this clone: What it recognizes is unknown.

The source of this sequence is an adult with an advanced solid tumor such as melanoma, head and neck, liver or kidney cancer. Source: CD4+ or CD8+ T cells sorted from blood, taken in a trial of the OX40 agonist ivuxolimab. The chain recombines TRBV27 with TRBJ1-1, with no clear D. The CDR3 protein is CASRFRDGHTEAFF. DNA of the CDR3: TGTGCCAGCAGATTCCGTGACGGTCACACTGAAGCTTTCTTT.